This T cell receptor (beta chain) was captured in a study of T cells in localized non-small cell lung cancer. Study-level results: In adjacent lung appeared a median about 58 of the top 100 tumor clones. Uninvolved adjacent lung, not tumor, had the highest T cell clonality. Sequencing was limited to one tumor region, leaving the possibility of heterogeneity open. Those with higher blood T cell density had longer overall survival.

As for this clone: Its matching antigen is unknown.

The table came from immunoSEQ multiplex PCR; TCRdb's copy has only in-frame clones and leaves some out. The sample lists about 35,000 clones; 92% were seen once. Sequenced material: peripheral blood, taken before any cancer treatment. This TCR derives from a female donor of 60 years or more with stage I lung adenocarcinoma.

The CDR3 loop is CASSFNGGVEKAFF. The CDR3 coding sequence is TGTGCCAGCAGTTTTAACGGGGGGGTAGAGAAAGCTTTCTTT. The chain links TRBV28 to TRBJ1-1; TRBD1 might be the D (5 bases). Per the germline V gene, CDR1 is MDHEN and CDR2 is SYDVKM. Trimming removed 3 bases at V and 9 bases at J, with 17 bases between. There are 14 residues in the CDR3.